The T cell receptor beta chain described here comes from a study of shared clonotypes between healthy human individuals. Whole-study results and caveats: A generally larger estimated richness was seen in naive subsets than in memory subsets. Non-shared clonotypes were found to have lower generation probabilities than the clonotypes that were shared by all four of the sorted-subset donors.

The data were produced by immunoSEQ multiplex PCR, yet TCRdb's version contains in-frame clones alone and is incomplete. The table records over 2,000,000 clones, approximately 92% of them present only once. Cells designated naive CD8 were CD45RO-negative and were positively selected for CCR7, with terminally differentiated effector memory CD45RA+ cells excluded. Within Nashville, Tennessee resided all donors, each a Caucasian adult. Note on this clone: The target antigen is unknown.

Sequencing input: naive CD8+ T cells from PBMCs. This sequence was found in a man younger than 35 in good health. Some clones in this sample may be carry-over from other donors' samples.

This CDR3 is CASSLAPGTGFYEQYF. The CDR3 DNA is TGTGCCAGCAGTTTAGCCCCCGGGACAGGTTTCTACGAGCAGTACTTC. The rearrangement links TRBV27 to TRBJ2-7; 8 bases line up with TRBD1. Looked up from germline, CDR1 is MNHEY and CDR2 is SMNVEV (reference sequence). The CDR3 loop spans 16 amino acids. Trimming cost V 2 bases and J 3 bases; bases outside gene matches: 9.